These 2 T cell receptor beta chains were all obtained from the same sample, sequenced in a study of OX40 agonist ivuxolimab in advanced cancers. Profiled with immunoSEQ multiplex PCR; TCRdb holds only in-frame clones, not every one. The top ten hold just over 14% of the sample, which has fewer than 80,000 clones, roughly nine tenths seen once. Sequences were derived from CD4+ or CD8+ T cells sorted from blood, sampled in a trial of the OX40 agonist ivuxolimab. The receptors come from an adult with an advanced solid tumor such as melanoma, head and neck, liver or kidney cancer.

The genes are TRBV5-1 and TRBJ2-3, with TRBD2 identical over 13 bases. Germline V gives CDR1 SGHRS, CDR2 YFSETQ. Trimming cost V 2 bases and J 5 bases; bases outside gene matches: 8. The CDR3 is made up of 17 amino acids. Written as DNA, the CDR3 is TGCGCCAGCAGCTTATCCGGGACTAGCGGGGATATAGATACGCAGTATTTT. Encoded protein: CASSLSGTSGDIDTQYF.

J is TRBJ2-7 and V is TRBV7-8; TRBD2 agrees at 9 bases. V was pared by 1 base and J by 3 bases, with 13 bases of the junction left unmatched. Germline assignment: CDR1 SGHVS and CDR2 FQNEAQ. This CDR3 region has 18 residues. In nucleotides, the CDR3 is TGTGCCAGCAGCTTAGTGGGGGTGGAGCTAGCGGGAATCTACGAGCAGTACTTC. This codes for CASSLVGVELAGIYEQYF.